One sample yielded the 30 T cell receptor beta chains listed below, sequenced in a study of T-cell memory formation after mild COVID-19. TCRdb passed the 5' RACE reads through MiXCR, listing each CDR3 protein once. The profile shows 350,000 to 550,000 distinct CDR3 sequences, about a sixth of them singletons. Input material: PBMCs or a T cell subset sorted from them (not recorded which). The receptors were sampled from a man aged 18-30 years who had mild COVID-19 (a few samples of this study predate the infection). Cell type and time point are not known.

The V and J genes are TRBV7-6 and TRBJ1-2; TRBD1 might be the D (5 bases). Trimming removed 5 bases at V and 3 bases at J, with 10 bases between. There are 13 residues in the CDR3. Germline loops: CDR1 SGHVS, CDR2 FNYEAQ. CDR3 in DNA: TGTGCCAGCAGCGGAACCAGGGACTATGGCTACACCTTC. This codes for CASSGTRDYGYTF.

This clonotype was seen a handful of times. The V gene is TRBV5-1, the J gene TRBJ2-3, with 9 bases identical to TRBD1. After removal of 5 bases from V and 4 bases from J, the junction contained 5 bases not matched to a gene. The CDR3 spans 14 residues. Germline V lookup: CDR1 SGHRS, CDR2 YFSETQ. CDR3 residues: CASREDRGADTQYF. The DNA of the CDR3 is TGCGCCAGCAGAGAGGACAGGGGCGCAGATACGCAGTATTTT.

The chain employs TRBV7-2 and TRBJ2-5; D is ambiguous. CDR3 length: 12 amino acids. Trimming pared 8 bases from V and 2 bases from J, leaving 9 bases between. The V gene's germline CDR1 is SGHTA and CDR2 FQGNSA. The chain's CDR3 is CASGKRQETQYF. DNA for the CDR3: TGTGCCAGCGGCAAGAGGCAAGAGACCCAGTACTTC.

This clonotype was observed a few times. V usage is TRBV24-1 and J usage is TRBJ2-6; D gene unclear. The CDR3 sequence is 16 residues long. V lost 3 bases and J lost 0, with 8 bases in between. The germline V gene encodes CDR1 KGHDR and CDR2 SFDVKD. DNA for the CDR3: TGTGCCACCAGTGATCCTCAACACTCTGGGGCCAACGTCCTGACTTTC. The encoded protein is CATSDPQHSGANVLTF.

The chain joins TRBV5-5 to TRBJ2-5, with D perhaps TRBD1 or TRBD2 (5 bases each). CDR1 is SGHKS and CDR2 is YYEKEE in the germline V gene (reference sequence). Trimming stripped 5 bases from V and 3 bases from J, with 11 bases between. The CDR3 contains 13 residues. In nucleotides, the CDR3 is TGTGCCAGCAGAAGGGACGGGAAAGAGACCCAGTACTTC. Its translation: CASRRDGKETQYF.

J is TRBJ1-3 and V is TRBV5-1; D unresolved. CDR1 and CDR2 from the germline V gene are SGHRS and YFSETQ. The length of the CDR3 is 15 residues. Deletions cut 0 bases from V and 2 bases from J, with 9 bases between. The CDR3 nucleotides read TGCGCCAGCAGCTTGGATGGGGTTCCTGGAAACACCATATATTTT. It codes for CASSLDGVPGNTIYF.

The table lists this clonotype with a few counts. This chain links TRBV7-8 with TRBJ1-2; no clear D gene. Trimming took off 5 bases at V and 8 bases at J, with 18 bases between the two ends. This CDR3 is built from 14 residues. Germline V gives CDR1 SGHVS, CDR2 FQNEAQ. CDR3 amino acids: CASSPRRTGHGYTF. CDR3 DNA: TGTGCCAGCAGCCCACGACGGACCGGTCACGGCTACACCTTC.

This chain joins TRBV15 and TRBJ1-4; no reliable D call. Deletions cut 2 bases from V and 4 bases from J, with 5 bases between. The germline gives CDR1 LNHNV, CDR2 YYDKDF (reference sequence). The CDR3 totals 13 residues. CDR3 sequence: CATSRTVNEKLFF. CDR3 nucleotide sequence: TGTGCCACCAGCAGAACCGTTAATGAAAAACTGTTTTTT.

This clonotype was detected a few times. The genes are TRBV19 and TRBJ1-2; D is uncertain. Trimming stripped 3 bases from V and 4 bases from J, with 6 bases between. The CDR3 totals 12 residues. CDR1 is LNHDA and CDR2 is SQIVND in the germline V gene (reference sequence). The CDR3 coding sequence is TGTGCCAGTAGTATGGTCACCTATGGCTACACCTTC. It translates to CASSMVTYGYTF.

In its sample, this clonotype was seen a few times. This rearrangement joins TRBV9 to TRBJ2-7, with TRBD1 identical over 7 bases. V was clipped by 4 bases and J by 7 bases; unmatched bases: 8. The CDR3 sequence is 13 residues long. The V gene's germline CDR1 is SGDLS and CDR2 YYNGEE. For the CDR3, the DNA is TGTGCCAGCAGCCCGGGACAGTCCTTGGAGCAGTACTTC. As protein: CASSPGQSLEQYF.

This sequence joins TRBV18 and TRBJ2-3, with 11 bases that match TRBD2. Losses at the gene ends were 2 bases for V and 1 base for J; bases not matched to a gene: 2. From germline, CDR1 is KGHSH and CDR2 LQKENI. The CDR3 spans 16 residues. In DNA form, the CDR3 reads TGTGCCAGCTCACCATTAGCGGGGGGGCGCACAGATACGCAGTATTTT. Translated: CASSPLAGGRTDTQYF.

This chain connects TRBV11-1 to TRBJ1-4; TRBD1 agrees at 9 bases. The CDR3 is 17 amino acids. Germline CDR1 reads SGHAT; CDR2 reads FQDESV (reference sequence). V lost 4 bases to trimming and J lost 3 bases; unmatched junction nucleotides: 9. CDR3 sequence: CASSYGTGSGSNEKLFF. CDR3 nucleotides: TGTGCCAGCAGCTACGGGACAGGGTCCGGCTCTAATGAAAAACTGTTTTTT.

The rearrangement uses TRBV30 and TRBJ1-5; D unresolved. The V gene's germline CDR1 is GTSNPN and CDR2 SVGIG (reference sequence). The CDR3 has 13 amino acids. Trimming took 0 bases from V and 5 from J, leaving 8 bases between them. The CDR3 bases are TGTGCCTGGAGTGTTCGCGGAGATCAGCCCCAGCATTTT. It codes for CAWSVRGDQPQHF.

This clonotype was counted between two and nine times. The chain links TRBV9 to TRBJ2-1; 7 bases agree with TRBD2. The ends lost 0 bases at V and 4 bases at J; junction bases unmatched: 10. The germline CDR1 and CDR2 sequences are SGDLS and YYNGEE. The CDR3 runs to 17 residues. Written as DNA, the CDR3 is TGTGCCAGCAGCGTAGTTGGCGGGGGAATCCTATACAATGAGCAGTTCTTC. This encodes CASSVVGGGILYNEQFF. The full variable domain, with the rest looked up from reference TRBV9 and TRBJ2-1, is DSGVTQTPKHLITATGQRVTLRCSPRSGDLSVYWYQQSLDQGLQFLIQYYNGEERAKGNILERFSAQQFPDLHSELNLSSLELGDSALYFCASSVVGGGILYNEQFFGPGTRLTVL.

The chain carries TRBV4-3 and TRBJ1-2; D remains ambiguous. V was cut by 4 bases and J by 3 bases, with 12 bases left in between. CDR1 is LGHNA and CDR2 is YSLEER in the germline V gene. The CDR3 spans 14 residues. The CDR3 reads CASSPGGFDYGYTF. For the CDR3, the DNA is TGCGCCAGCAGCCCGGGCGGTTTCGACTATGGCTACACCTTC.

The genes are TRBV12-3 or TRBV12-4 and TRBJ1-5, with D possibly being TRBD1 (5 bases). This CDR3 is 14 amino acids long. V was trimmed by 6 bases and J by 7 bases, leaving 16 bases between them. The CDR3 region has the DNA TGTGCCAGCAGCCCATCTGGGGGGGGGCAGCCCCAGCATTTT. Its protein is CASSPSGGGQPQHF.

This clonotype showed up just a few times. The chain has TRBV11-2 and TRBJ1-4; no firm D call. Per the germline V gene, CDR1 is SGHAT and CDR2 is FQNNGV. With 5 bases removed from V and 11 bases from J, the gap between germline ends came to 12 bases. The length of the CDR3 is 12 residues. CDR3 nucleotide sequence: TGTGCCAGCAGCGAATATAGACCGAAACTGTTTTTT. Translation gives CASSEYRPKLFF.

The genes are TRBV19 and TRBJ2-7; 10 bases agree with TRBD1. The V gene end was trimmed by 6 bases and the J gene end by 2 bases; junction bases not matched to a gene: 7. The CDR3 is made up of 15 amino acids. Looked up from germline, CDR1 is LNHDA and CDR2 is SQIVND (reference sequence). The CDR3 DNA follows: TGTGCCAGTAGCAAAACCGGGACAGGGGCCTACGAGCAGTACTTC. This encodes CASSKTGTGAYEQYF. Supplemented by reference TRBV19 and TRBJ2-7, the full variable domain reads DGGITQSPKYLFRKEGQNVTLSCEQNLNHDAMYWYRQDPGQGLRLIYYSQIVNDFQKGDIAEGYSVSREKKESFPLTVTSAQKNPTAFYLCASSKTGTGAYEQYFGPGTRLTVT.

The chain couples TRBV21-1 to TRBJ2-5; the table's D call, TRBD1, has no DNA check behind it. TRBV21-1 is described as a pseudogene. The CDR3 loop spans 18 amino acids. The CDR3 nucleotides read TGTGCCAGCAGCAAAGTTGTGGGGACAGGACTCTACCAAGAGACCCAGTACTTC. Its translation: CASSKVVGTGLYQETQYF.

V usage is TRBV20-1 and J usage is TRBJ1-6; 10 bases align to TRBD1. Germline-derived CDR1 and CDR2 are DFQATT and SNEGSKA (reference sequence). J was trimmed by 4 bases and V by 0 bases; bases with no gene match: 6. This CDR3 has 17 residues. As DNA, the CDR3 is TGCAGTGCTAGAGATGGGGACAGGGGACTTTATAATTCACCCCTCCACTTT. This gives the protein CSARDGDRGLYNSPLHF.

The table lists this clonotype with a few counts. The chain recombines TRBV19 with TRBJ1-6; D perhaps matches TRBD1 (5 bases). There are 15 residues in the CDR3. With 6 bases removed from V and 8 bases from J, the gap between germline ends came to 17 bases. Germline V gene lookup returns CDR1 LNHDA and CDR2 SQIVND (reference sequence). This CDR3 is CASRKSLRGDSPLHF. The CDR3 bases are TGTGCCAGTAGGAAATCTTTGAGGGGAGATTCACCCCTCCACTTT.

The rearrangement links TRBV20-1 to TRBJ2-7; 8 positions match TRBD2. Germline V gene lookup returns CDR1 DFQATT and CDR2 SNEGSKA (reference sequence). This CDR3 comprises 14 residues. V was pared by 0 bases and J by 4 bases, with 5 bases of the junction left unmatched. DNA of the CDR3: TGCAGTGCTAGAGATCAGCGGGGGACTTACGAGCAGTACTTC. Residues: CSARDQRGTYEQYF.

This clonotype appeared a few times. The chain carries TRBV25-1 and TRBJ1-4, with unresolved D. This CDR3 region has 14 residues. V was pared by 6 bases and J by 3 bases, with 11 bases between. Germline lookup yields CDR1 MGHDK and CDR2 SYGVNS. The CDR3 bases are TGTGCCAGCAGCTATGGTGGGGCTAATGAAAAACTGTTTTTT. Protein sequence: CASSYGGANEKLFF.

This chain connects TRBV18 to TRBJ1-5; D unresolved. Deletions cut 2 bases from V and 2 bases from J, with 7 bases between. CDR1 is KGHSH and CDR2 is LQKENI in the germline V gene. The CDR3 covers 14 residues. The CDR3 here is CASSPGMGNQPQHF. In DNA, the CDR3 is TGTGCCAGCTCACCAGGGATGGGCAATCAGCCCCAGCATTTT.

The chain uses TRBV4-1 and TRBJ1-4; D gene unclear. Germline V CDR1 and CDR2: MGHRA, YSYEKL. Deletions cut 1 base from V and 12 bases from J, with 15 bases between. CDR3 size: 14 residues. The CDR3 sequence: CASSQAASQGELFF. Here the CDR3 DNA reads TGCGCCAGCAGCCAAGCTGCAAGCCAAGGCGAACTGTTTTTT.

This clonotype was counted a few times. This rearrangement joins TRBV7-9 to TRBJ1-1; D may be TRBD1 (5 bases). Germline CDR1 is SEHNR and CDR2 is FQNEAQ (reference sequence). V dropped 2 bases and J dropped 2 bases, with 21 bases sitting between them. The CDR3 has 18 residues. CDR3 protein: CASSLRETAGMINTEAFF. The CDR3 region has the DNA TGTGCCAGCAGCTTAAGGGAGACAGCAGGGATGATTAACACTGAAGCTTTCTTT.

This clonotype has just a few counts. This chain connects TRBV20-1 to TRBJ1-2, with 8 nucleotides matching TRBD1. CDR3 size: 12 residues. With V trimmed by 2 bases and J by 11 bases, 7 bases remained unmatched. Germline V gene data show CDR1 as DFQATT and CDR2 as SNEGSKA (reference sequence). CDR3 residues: CSARSQDRAYTF. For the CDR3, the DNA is TGCAGTGCTAGAAGCCAGGACAGGGCTTACACCTTC.

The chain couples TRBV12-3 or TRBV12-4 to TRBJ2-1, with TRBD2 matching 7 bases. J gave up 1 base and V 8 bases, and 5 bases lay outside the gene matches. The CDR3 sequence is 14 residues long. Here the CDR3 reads CASGPGGSYNEQFF. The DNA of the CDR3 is TGTGCCAGCGGGCCGGGGGGATCCTACAATGAGCAGTTCTTC.

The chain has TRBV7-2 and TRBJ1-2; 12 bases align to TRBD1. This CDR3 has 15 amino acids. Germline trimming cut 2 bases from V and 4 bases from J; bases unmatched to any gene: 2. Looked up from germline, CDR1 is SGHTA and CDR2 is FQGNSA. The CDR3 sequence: CASSLLGQGAYGYTF. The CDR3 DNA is TGTGCCAGCAGCTTATTGGGACAGGGGGCCTATGGCTACACCTTC.

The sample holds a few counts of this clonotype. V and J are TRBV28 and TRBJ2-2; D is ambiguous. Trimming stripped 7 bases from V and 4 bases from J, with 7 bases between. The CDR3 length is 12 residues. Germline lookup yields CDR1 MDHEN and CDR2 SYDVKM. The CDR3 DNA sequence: TGTGCCAGCAATACCTTCACCGGGGAGCTGTTTTTT. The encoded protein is CASNTFTGELFF.